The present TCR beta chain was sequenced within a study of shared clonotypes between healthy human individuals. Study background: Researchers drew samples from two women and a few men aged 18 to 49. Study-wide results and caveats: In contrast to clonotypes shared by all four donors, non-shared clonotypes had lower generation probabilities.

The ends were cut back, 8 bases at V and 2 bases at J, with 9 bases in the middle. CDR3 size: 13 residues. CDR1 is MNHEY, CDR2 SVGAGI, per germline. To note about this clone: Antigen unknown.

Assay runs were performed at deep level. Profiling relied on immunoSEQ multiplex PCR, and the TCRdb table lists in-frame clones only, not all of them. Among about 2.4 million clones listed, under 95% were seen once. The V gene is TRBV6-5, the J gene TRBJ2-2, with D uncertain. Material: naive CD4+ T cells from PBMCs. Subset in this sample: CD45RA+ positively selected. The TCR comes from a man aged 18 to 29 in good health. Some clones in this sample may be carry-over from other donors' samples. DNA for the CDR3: TGTGCCAGCCTGGTATCAAACACCGGGGAGCTGTTTTTT. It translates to CASLVSNTGELFF.